This T cell receptor beta chain was captured by sequencing in a study of T-cell memory formation after mild COVID-19. TCRdb re-called the 5' RACE reads through MiXCR, storing one row per CDR3 protein. The sample holds roughly 160,000 distinct CDR3 sequences; 10% to 15% are singletons and the top ten take about 3.6%. This clonotype occurred a few times. The CDR3 covers 12 residues. V was pared by 2 bases and J by 6 bases, with 7 bases between. Per the germline V gene, CDR1 is SGHTA and CDR2 is FQGNSA. V gene TRBV7-2 combines with J gene TRBJ1-2; D is ambiguous. This TCR came from a man aged 18-30 years who had mild COVID-19 (a few samples of this study predate the infection). Cell type and time point are not known. The specimen sequenced was PBMCs or a T cell subset sorted from them (not recorded which). DNA of the CDR3: TGTGCCAGCAGCTTACAACAGCATGGCTACACCTTC. It is translated as CASSLQQHGYTF.